Following are 30 T cell receptor beta chains from one sample sequenced in a study of cytomegalovirus exposure and HLA in healthy donors. A multiplex PCR was run with 60 Vbeta primers and 13 Jbeta primers. Produced via immunoSEQ multiplex PCR; TCRdb's table is partial and in-frame only. This table holds approximately 190,000 clones, around 82% found once. Sample: PBMCs. Source of these receptors: a man in his forties in good health and CMV-seropositive.

The chain is built from TRBV4-2 and TRBJ2-1, with D perhaps TRBD2 (5 bases). V shed 4 bases and J shed 8 bases, with 21 bases lying between them. The CDR3 is 16 amino acids. CDR1 is LGHNA, CDR2 YNFKEQ, per germline. The CDR3: CASSPSPGSIRDEQFF. CDR3 sequence (DNA): TGTGCCAGCAGCCCATCCCCGGGATCCATTCGGGATGAGCAGTTCTTC.

This chain connects TRBV28 to TRBJ1-1; D is undetermined. Trimming took off 6 bases at V and 6 bases at J, with 14 bases between the two ends. The CDR3 has 13 amino acids. CDR1 MDHEN and CDR2 SYDVKM come from the germline V gene. DNA for the CDR3: TGTGCCAGCAGAGAATCGGGTACGTCTGAAGCTTTCTTT. Residues: CASRESGTSEAFF.

V gene TRBV29-1 combines with J gene TRBJ2-5; TRBD1 agrees at 9 bases. This CDR3 is 17 amino acids long. V lost 7 bases to trimming and J lost 4 bases; unmatched junction nucleotides: 19. Looked up from germline, CDR1 is SQVTM and CDR2 is ANQGSEA. Written as DNA, the CDR3 is TGCAGCGCGCCGGGACAGGGTACCCTCGGGACGATAGAGACCCAGTACTTC. It encodes CSAPGQGTLGTIETQYF.

The genes are TRBV11-2 and TRBJ2-2; TRBD2 matches 11 bases. Germline CDR1 SGHAT, CDR2 FQNNGV. V lost 5 bases and J lost 4; bases outside the gene matches: 6. The CDR3 totals 16 residues. DNA for the CDR3: TGTGCCAGCAGCAAAGCTAGCGGGAGGTTCACCGGGGAGCTGTTTTTT. Its translation is CASSKASGRFTGELFF.

This clone was seen only once. The chain couples TRBV5-5 to TRBJ1-5; tentative D call: TRBD1 (5 bases). Trimming took off 2 bases at V and 5 bases at J, with 11 bases between the two ends. This CDR3 spans 14 amino acids. Looked up from germline, CDR1 is SGHKS and CDR2 is YYEKEE (reference sequence). Here the CDR3 reads CASSFGQGDQPQHF. In DNA, the CDR3 is TGTGCCAGCAGCTTCGGACAAGGGGATCAGCCCCAGCATTTT. Full variable domain (outside the CDR3, taken from reference TRBV5-5 and TRBJ1-5): DAGVTQSPTHLIKTRGQQVTLRCSPISGHKSVSWYQQVLGQGPQFIFQYYEKEERGRGNFPDRFSARQFPNYSSELNVNALLLGDSALYLCASSFGQGDQPQHFGDGTRLSIL.

The chain combines TRBV2 with TRBJ2-7; D perhaps matches TRBD2 (5 bases). This CDR3 region has 12 residues. Germline V CDR1 and CDR2: SNHLY, FYNNEI. The V end was cut by 4 bases, the J end by 7 bases, with 11 bases between. The CDR3 region has the DNA TGTGCCAGCAGTGTCGTGAGGGAGGAGCAGTACTTC. Protein product: CASSVVREEQYF.

The J gene is TRBJ2-3, the V gene TRBV5-1, with D uncertain. Trimming took off 0 bases at V and 2 bases at J, with 7 bases between the two ends. CDR3 size: 14 residues. Germline V gene lookup returns CDR1 SGHRS and CDR2 YFSETQ. The CDR3 sequence is CASSLAADTDTQYF. The DNA of the CDR3 is TGCGCCAGCAGCTTGGCGGCGGACACAGATACGCAGTATTTT.

The rearrangement links TRBV27 to TRBJ1-5; D possibly corresponds to TRBD1 (6 bases). This CDR3 spans 14 amino acids. Trimming removed 6 bases at V and 6 bases at J, with 15 bases between. Germline lookup yields CDR1 MNHEY and CDR2 SMNVEV (reference sequence). For the CDR3, the DNA is TGTGCCAGCAGCTCTCACAGGGAGGGTCAGCCCCAGCATTTT. It yields the protein CASSSHREGQPQHF.

The rearrangement uses TRBV27 and TRBJ2-7; D is undetermined. The CDR3 spans 15 residues. The ends were cut back, 0 bases at V and 0 bases at J, with 9 bases in the middle. Per germline, CDR1 MNHEY and CDR2 SMNVEV (reference sequence). The DNA for the CDR3 is TGTGCCAGCAGTTTATCGAGCAGGCTCTCCTACGAGCAGTACTTC. Translating gives CASSLSSRLSYEQYF.

This clone was picked up a small number of times. The V and J genes are TRBV7-2 and TRBJ1-2; 8 bases line up with TRBD1. V lost 5 bases to trimming and J lost 4 bases; unmatched junction nucleotides: 6. The germline CDR1 and CDR2 sequences are SGHTA and FQGNSA. The CDR3 extends over 14 amino acids. DNA of the CDR3: TGTGCCAGCAGCCCCTGGACAGGGCCCTATGGCTACACCTTC. This gives the protein CASSPWTGPYGYTF.

The gene calls are TRBV25-1 and TRBJ1-1, with 7 nucleotides matching TRBD1. Germline loops: CDR1 MGHDK, CDR2 SYGVNS. V lost 3 bases, J lost 10 bases, and 8 bases stayed unmatched. CDR3 length equals 13 residues. As DNA, the CDR3 is TGTGCCAGCAGTGACCAGACAGGGCGGCGAGCTTTCTTT. This gives the protein CASSDQTGRRAFF.

This rearrangement joins TRBV2 to TRBJ1-3; a weak D match, TRBD1 (6 bases). Germline CDR1 and CDR2: SNHLY and FYNNEI. Trimming took 7 bases from V and 4 from J, leaving 11 bases between them. The CDR3 is made up of 13 amino acids. Written as DNA, the CDR3 is TGTGCCAGCATAGCAGGGGAAGGAAACACCATATATTTT. Protein product: CASIAGEGNTIYF.

This chain links TRBV6-5 with TRBJ2-2; D is ambiguous. The CDR3 spans 11 residues. Trimming left V 10 bases short and J 6 bases short, with 9 bases between. CDR1 and CDR2 (germline): MNHEY, SVGAGI. The CDR3 protein is CATRVAGELFF. In DNA, the CDR3 is TGTGCCACCCGGGTCGCCGGGGAGCTGTTTTTT.

The chain recombines TRBV4-3 with TRBJ2-1, with TRBD2 matching 8 bases. This CDR3 is built from 16 residues. J was trimmed by 10 bases and V by 0 bases; bases with no gene match: 11. Germline V gives CDR1 LGHNA, CDR2 YSLEER. The CDR3 loop reads CASSQDQNNVAGEQFF. The CDR3 DNA is TGCGCCAGCAGCCAAGATCAGAATAACGTAGCGGGAGAGCAGTTCTTC.

The chain recombines TRBV7-9 with TRBJ2-1, with D uncertain. CDR1 is SEHNR and CDR2 is FQNEAQ in the germline V gene (reference sequence). Trimming pared 1 base from V and 5 bases from J, leaving 6 bases between. This CDR3 has 13 amino acids. The CDR3: CASSLGADNEQFF. CDR3 sequence (DNA): TGTGCCAGCAGCTTAGGGGCAGACAATGAGCAGTTCTTC.

The V gene is TRBV7-2, the J gene TRBJ2-7; a weak D match, TRBD2 (6 bases). Germline CDR1 SGHTA, CDR2 FQGNSA. The CDR3 is 16 amino acids. V dropped 1 base and J dropped 2 bases, with 15 bases sitting between them. The CDR3 protein is CASSLDSTGGTYEQYF. The CDR3 region has the DNA TGTGCCAGCAGCTTAGATAGTACCGGCGGGACCTACGAGCAGTACTTC.

V usage is TRBV7-9 and J usage is TRBJ2-1, with D perhaps matching TRBD2 (6 bases). Germline-derived CDR1 and CDR2 are SEHNR and FQNEAQ (reference sequence). V lost 4 bases to trimming and J lost 5 bases, with 18 bases between them. The CDR3 is made up of 16 amino acids. CDR3 in amino acids: CASSYFVGGNNNEQFF. The CDR3 nucleotides read TGTGCCAGCAGCTATTTCGTGGGAGGAAACAACAATGAGCAGTTCTTC.

The chain links TRBV29-1 to TRBJ2-4; 8 nucleotides agree with TRBD1. The CDR3 length is 15 residues. Losses at the gene ends were 5 bases for V and 1 base for J; bases not matched to a gene: 7. Germline CDR1 SQVTM, CDR2 ANQGSEA. CDR3 DNA sequence: TGCAGCGTTTTCCAAAGACAGGGGGCCAAAAACATTCAGTACTTC. It codes for CSVFQRQGAKNIQYF.

The V and J genes are TRBV19 and TRBJ2-6; TRBD2 is a possible D gene (5 bases). Deletions cut 1 base from V and 2 bases from J, with 6 bases between. The germline V gene encodes CDR1 LNHDA and CDR2 SQIVND (reference sequence). CDR3 length equals 15 residues. CDR3 nucleotides: TGTGCCAGTAGTATAGGGGAGACTGGGGCCAACGTCCTGACTTTC. Protein sequence: CASSIGETGANVLTF. The full variable domain, with the rest looked up from reference TRBV19 and TRBJ2-6, is DGGITQSPKYLFRKEGQNVTLSCEQNLNHDAMYWYRQDPGQGLRLIYYSQIVNDFQKGDIAEGYSVSREKKESFPLTVTSAQKNPTAFYLCASSIGETGANVLTFGAGSRLTVL.

This chain uses TRBV7-2 with TRBJ2-1, with TRBD2 matching 7 bases. The CDR3 covers 14 residues. CDR1 is SGHTA, CDR2 FQGNSA, per germline. Trimming took 3 bases from V and 9 from J; bases not matched to a gene: 8. The CDR3 bases are TGTGCCAGCAGCTTGGGAGGGCCCTCTTTTGAGCAGTTCTTC. Amino acid sequence: CASSLGGPSFEQFF.

The chain uses TRBV6-5 and TRBJ1-5, with no clear D. V was shortened by 6 bases and J by 2 bases, with 14 bases between the two germline ends. This CDR3 is 15 amino acids long. The germline CDR1 and CDR2 sequences are MNHEY and SVGAGI. The CDR3 DNA is TGTGCCAGCAGGCCAAGACGGGATGGCAATCAGCCCCAGCATTTT. Encoded protein: CASRPRRDGNQPQHF.

CDR3 DNA sequence: TGTGCCAGTAGGCTGGGTCTGGTGGAGAGTGGCTACACCTTC. It encodes CASRLGLVESGYTF. V and J are TRBV19 and TRBJ1-2; D gene uncertain. Germline values: CDR1 LNHDA, CDR2 SQIVND (reference sequence). V gave up 6 bases and J gave up 7 bases, with 18 bases separating them. The CDR3 covers 14 residues.

This rearrangement joins TRBV2 to TRBJ1-4; 9 nucleotides match TRBD1. Per the germline V gene, CDR1 is SNHLY and CDR2 is FYNNEI. The CDR3 contains 16 residues. With 6 bases clipped from V and 0 bases from J, the junction kept 5 bases outside the gene matches. CDR3 DNA: TGTGCCAGCAGCCGGGACAGGGTCTCAACTAATGAAAAACTGTTTTTT. It encodes CASSRDRVSTNEKLFF.

On this clone itself: A read error may produce the germline difference seen at one junction end. As DNA, the CDR3 is TGTTCCAGCAGCTTAGGTGGGGAGTGGAGCTTC. This translates into CSSSLGGEWSF. V is TRBV7-9 and J is TRBJ2-7; maybe TRBD2 (5 bases). This CDR3 contains 11 residues. Germline-derived CDR1 and CDR2 are SEHNR and FQNEAQ (reference sequence). Drawing the rest from reference TRBV7-9 and TRBJ2-7, the complete variable domain is DTGVSQNPRHKITKRGQNVTFRCDPISEHNRLYWYRQTLGQGPEFLTYFQNEAQLEKSRLLSDRFSAERPKGSFSTLEIQRTEQGDSAMYLCSSSLGGEWSFGPGTRLTVT.

This clone has just a few counts. Distinct nucleotide sequences in the sample also encode this CDR3. Written as DNA, the CDR3 is TGCAGCGTTGCAGGTTCTAACACTGAAGCTTTCTTT. Translating gives CSVAGSNTEAFF. This sequence joins TRBV29-1 and TRBJ1-1; D remains unclear. Germline V gene data show CDR1 as SQVTM and CDR2 as ANQGSEA. The CDR3 is 12 amino acids. The germline V and J ends were trimmed by 4 bases and 2 bases, with 8 bases remaining between them.

V usage is TRBV5-1 and J usage is TRBJ2-7, with D possibly TRBD1 on 5 matching bases. V gave up 3 bases and J gave up 1 base, with 11 bases separating them. Germline loops: CDR1 SGHRS, CDR2 YFSETQ. The CDR3 extends over 14 amino acids. The CDR3 loop reads CASSYGHVSYEQYF. CDR3 DNA sequence: TGCGCCAGCAGCTACGGACACGTTTCCTACGAGCAGTACTTC. The variable domain in full, completed from reference TRBV5-1 and TRBJ2-7, reads KAGVTQTPRYLIKTRGQQVTLSCSPISGHRSVSWYQQTPGQGLQFLFEYFSETQRNKGNFPGRFSGRQFSNSRSEMNVSTLELGDSALYLCASSYGHVSYEQYFGPGTRLTVT.

The chain couples TRBV29-1 to TRBJ2-2, with 11 bases identical to TRBD2. Losses at the gene ends were 7 bases for V and 4 bases for J; bases not matched to a gene: 5. The germline V gene encodes CDR1 SQVTM and CDR2 ANQGSEA. CDR3 size: 14 residues. The CDR3: CSATSGSTTGELFF. In DNA form, the CDR3 reads TGCAGCGCCACTAGCGGGAGTACCACCGGGGAGCTGTTTTTT.

This clone has only one observation. The rearrangement links TRBV5-6 to TRBJ2-5; 7 bases fit TRBD1. The CDR3 length is 18 residues. V shed 0 bases and J 5 bases; nucleotides not matched to a gene: 16. Germline V CDR1 and CDR2: SGHDT, YYEEEE. DNA for the CDR3: TGTGCCAGCAGCTTGGACTTCTCAGCTGGAACAGGGGACGAGACCCAGTACTTC. It codes for CASSLDFSAGTGDETQYF.

The V and J genes are TRBV5-6 and TRBJ2-7, with 10 bases identical to TRBD2. V trimming: 2 bases; J trimming: 5 bases; junction bases outside the gene matches: 4. The CDR3 has 14 residues. The germline CDR1 and CDR2 sequences are SGHDT and YYEEEE. The CDR3 reads CASSFLAGVHEQYF. DNA for the CDR3: TGTGCCAGCAGCTTCCTAGCGGGAGTGCACGAGCAGTACTTC.

The chain joins TRBV5-1 to TRBJ2-7, with a weak D call TRBD2 (5 bases). Germline CDR1 reads SGHRS; CDR2 reads YFSETQ. The germline V and J ends were trimmed by 4 bases and 0 bases, with 17 bases remaining between them. This CDR3 contains 16 residues. The CDR3 sequence is CASSPGSFASSYEQYF. The CDR3 DNA follows: TGCGCCAGCAGCCCGGGGAGTTTTGCAAGCTCCTACGAGCAGTACTTC.